This T cell receptor beta chain was recorded in a study of blood T cell repertoires in COVID-19 (dated by TCRdb to the early 2020s). With regard to the full study: Collaborator samples came from the United States, Italy and Spain and covered acute and convalescent phases of COVID-19. The samples were drawn from the first 160 participants of the ongoing ImmuneRACE study and from 1,254 subjects provided by 6 global collaborators. The prospective study material was composed of cDNA or gDNA derived from T cells, B-cell-depleted T cells, or PBMCs. The sample metadata nearly always contained a de-identified subject ID, COVID-19 status, age in years and sex. The repertoires were made available in a free public database intended to serve as a resource for research on the immune response to SARS-CoV-2. Where available, HLA class I and class II types were taken from metadata supplied by the sample provider and were not determined by assay-based typing. The dataset comprised deeply sampled blood TCRbeta repertoires from subjects exposed to, actively infected with, or recovered from COVID-19. What the work shows at the level of the full study, not this receptor alone: How much clinical and demographic metadata was included differed by source and by participant, and the metadata was provided uncurated.

The trim is 2 bases for V and 3 bases for J, with a gap of 12 bases between the germline ends. The CDR3 covers 15 residues, taking in both the cysteine and the phenylalanine. The sequence is cut down to CDR3 DNA, 45 bases in frame from base 1. The germline V gene yields MGHDK for CDR1 and SYGVNS for CDR2. At one collaborating source in Seattle, patients were enrolled during active infection and were followed longitudinally through the course of disease. Whole blood was collected in K2EDTA tubes by collaborating institutions according to the institutions' own protocols. For TCRbeta analysis, collaborators shipped samples as frozen whole blood, isolated PBMCs, or DNA extracted from either of those sample types. This clone has only a few counts. What antigen it recognizes has not been identified. The sample holds no much larger clone one base away, and base qualities are not on file. The immunoSEQ Assay, a bias-controlled multiplex PCR, was used to amplify TCRbeta CDR3 regions from genomic DNA. Turning to the authors' computational methods: Within the assay, amplification of reference gene primers was used to estimate how many nucleated cells each sample contained. To quantify the absolute abundance of each unique TCRbeta CDR3 rearrangement, sequence reads were collapsed and filtered. For each sample, productive Simpson clonality was calculated as the square root of Simpson's diversity index over productive rearrangements. Here the immuneACCESS table is served through TCRdb, limited to in-frame sequences with V and J called. Missing clones are a known gap in these copies; in checked studies unresolved V genes cover under half, and the rest lacks a known reason. V, J and clone size were drawn from that table, and D and trimming were deduced from the DNA. This sample gives about 220,000 clones in total; 82% of them show up just once. The ten largest clones capture roughly 5.5% of the sample.

The TCR was taken from an older woman with COVID-19, enrolled during active disease. Recombination connected TRBV25-1 to TRBJ2-3; a tentative D match to TRBD2 spans 5 bases. Sequenced sample: peripheral blood. The CDR3: CASSETSSSTDTQYF. The sequence in DNA is TGTGCCAGCAGTGAAACTAGTTCTAGTACAGATACGCAGTATTTT.